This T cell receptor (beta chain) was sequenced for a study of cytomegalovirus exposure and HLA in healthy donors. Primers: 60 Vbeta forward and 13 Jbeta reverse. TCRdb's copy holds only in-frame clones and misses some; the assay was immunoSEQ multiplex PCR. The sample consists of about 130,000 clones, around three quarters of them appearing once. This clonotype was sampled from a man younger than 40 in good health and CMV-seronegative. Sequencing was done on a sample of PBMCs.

The CDR3 DNA is TGTGCCAGCAGTTGGACAGAGACCTACGAGCAGTACTTC. Its translation: CASSWTETYEQYF. The chain couples TRBV6-1 to TRBJ2-7, with a tentative D call TRBD1 (6 bases). CDR1 and CDR2 from the germline V gene are MNHNS and SASEGT. Trimming removed 5 bases from V and 2 bases from J, with 10 bases in between. This CDR3 has 13 residues.